The 17 T cell receptor beta chains listed next were all sequenced from one sample in a study of T cell repertoires in ileal Crohn's disease. Time point defined: neoterminal ileum biopsy at postoperative endoscopy, about 6 months after surgery. Method: immunoSEQ multiplex PCR; TCRdb's copy keeps in-frame clones and lacks some. In the table there are over 8,500 clones, about four fifths of which are singletons. The sample was ileal tissue. The receptor source for this set is an adult with Crohn's disease.

The rearrangement joins TRBV30 to TRBJ2-7, with TRBD1 matching over 11 bases. This CDR3 contains 14 residues. In germline, CDR1 is GTSNPN, CDR2 SVGIG (reference sequence). V lost 1 base to trimming and J lost 3 bases; unmatched junction nucleotides: 2. The CDR3 nucleotides read TGTGCCTGGAGTGCGGGACAGGGGGGCTACGAGCAGTACTTC. Translating gives CAWSAGQGGYEQYF.

The chain combines TRBV7-9 with TRBJ1-1; no reliable D call. The CDR3 sequence is 14 residues long. Germline V gene sequence: CDR1 SEHNR, CDR2 FQNEAQ (reference sequence). The ends were cut back, 1 base at V and 7 bases at J, with 13 bases in the middle. The CDR3 DNA reads as TGTGCCAGCAGCTTAGACCTTCCCTCACATGAAGCTTTCTTT. This translates into CASSLDLPSHEAFF.

This chain joins TRBV5-1 and TRBJ2-3; a possible D gene is TRBD2 (6 bases). V was clipped by 4 bases and J by 0 bases, with 9 bases between them. Germline CDR1 is SGHRS and CDR2 is YFSETQ. CDR3 length equals 14 residues. For the CDR3, the DNA is TGCGCCAGCAGCCCGGGGACTAGCACAGATACGCAGTATTTT. This encodes CASSPGTSTDTQYF. The full variable domain, completed using reference TRBV5-1 and TRBJ2-3, is KAGVTQTPRYLIKTRGQQVTLSCSPISGHRSVSWYQQTPGQGLQFLFEYFSETQRNKGNFPGRFSGRQFSNSRSEMNVSTLELGDSALYLCASSPGTSTDTQYFGPGTRLTVL.

This clone has more than one count but fewer than ten. The DNA for the CDR3 is TGTGCCAGCAGCTTAGGTCTAGCGGGGGGATGGGCAGATACGCAGTATTTT. The encoded protein is CASSLGLAGGWADTQYF. The genes are TRBV7-2 and TRBJ2-3, with 11 bases matching TRBD2. V lost 1 base to trimming and J lost 4 bases; unmatched junction nucleotides: 7. The CDR3 is 17 amino acids. Germline V gene sequence: CDR1 SGHTA, CDR2 FQGNSA.

The V call is TRBV7-9, the J call TRBJ1-1; D possibly corresponds to TRBD1 (6 bases). V dropped 1 base and J dropped 5 bases, with 14 bases sitting between them. This CDR3 contains 15 residues. Per germline, CDR1 SEHNR and CDR2 FQNEAQ (reference sequence). The CDR3 protein is CASSLEGRGSTEAFF. CDR3 DNA: TGTGCCAGCAGCTTAGAAGGCAGGGGATCGACTGAAGCTTTCTTT.

This chain's CDR3 is CASAQDRTTTNEKLFF. The CDR3 DNA sequence: TGTGCCAGCGCCCAGGACAGGACGACAACTAATGAAAAACTGTTTTTT. The chain combines TRBV2 with TRBJ1-4; the match to TRBD1 covers 7 bases. The germline gives CDR1 SNHLY, CDR2 FYNNEI. The length of the CDR3 is 16 residues. The ends lost 8 bases at V and 0 bases at J; junction bases unmatched: 9.

The chain recombines TRBV7-2 with TRBJ1-2; the D is unclear. The CDR3 is 14 amino acids. Trimming removed 4 bases at V and 4 bases at J, with 13 bases between. Germline CDR1 SGHTA, CDR2 FQGNSA. The CDR3 nucleotides read TGTGCCAGCAGCTCGCGGATGGGTAGCTATGGCTACACCTTC. It encodes CASSSRMGSYGYTF.

This clone came up a few times. V gene TRBV5-1 combines with J gene TRBJ2-5, with TRBD2 identical over 8 bases. CDR3 length equals 16 residues. After removal of 3 bases from V and 2 bases from J, the junction contained 9 bases not matched to a gene. Germline V gives CDR1 SGHRS, CDR2 YFSETQ. The CDR3 sequence is CASSSTLAATQETQYF. CDR3 DNA sequence: TGCGCCAGCAGCTCGACACTAGCGGCCACACAAGAGACCCAGTACTTC.

CDR3 sequence (DNA): TGTGCCAGCAGCCAGCGGGGATCTGGTAATTCACCCCTCCACTTT. Its protein is CASSQRGSGNSPLHF. This rearrangement joins TRBV7-2 to TRBJ1-6; unclear D gene. CDR3 length: 15 amino acids. Germline CDR1 and CDR2: SGHTA and FQGNSA. V lost 5 bases and J 6 bases, leaving 14 bases between the germline ends.

The CDR3 DNA follows: TGTGCCAGCAGCTTTACTTCCCTTAAGTCAGCTTTCTTT. This translates into CASSFTSLKSAFF. The chain is built from TRBV5-6 and TRBJ1-1; D gene unclear. Germline assignment: CDR1 SGHDT and CDR2 YYEEEE. With 2 bases removed from V and 10 bases from J, the gap between germline ends came to 15 bases. The CDR3 runs 13 residues.

This clone is medium-sized (0.01 to 0.1%). This rearrangement joins TRBV5-4 to TRBJ2-7; D may be TRBD2 (7 bases). There are 15 residues in the CDR3. Germline loops: CDR1 SGHNT, CDR2 YYREEE (reference sequence). Trimming cost V 2 bases and J 5 bases, with 17 bases left between them. As DNA, the CDR3 is TGTGCCAGCAGCTTTATCGCGGGGGCCCGAGACGAGCAGTACTTC. It encodes CASSFIAGARDEQYF.

V and J are TRBV10-3 and TRBJ1-2, with D maybe TRBD1 (6 bases). Germline V gene data show CDR1 as ENHRY and CDR2 as SYGVKD. CDR3 length equals 17 residues. V was pared by 2 bases and J by 0 bases, with 16 bases between. The CDR3 sequence: CAISEPHGQNTNYGYTF. The CDR3 bases are TGTGCCATCAGTGAGCCCCATGGACAGAATACTAACTATGGCTACACCTTC.

Within the sample, this clone is medium-sized. The chain combines TRBV6-4 with TRBJ2-6, with TRBD1 matching 7 bases. The V and J ends lost 3 bases and 0 bases, in that order; junction bases with no gene match: 2. Per germline, CDR1 MRHNA and CDR2 SNTAGT. The CDR3 totals 16 residues. In DNA, the CDR3 is TGTGCCAGCAGTGAGTCAGGGGGCTCTGGGGCCAACGTCCTGACTTTC. Its protein product is CASSESGGSGANVLTF.

V and J are TRBV19 and TRBJ1-5, with 7 bases fitting TRBD1. Looked up from germline, CDR1 is LNHDA and CDR2 is SQIVND (reference sequence). This CDR3 spans 14 amino acids. J lost 5 bases, V lost 5 bases, and 6 bases had no gene match. CDR3 region: CASSGDSRYQPQHF. The CDR3 coding sequence is TGTGCCAGTAGTGGGGACAGCCGATATCAGCCCCAGCATTTT.

This clone was seen only once. The chain joins TRBV4-1 to TRBJ1-5; D possibly corresponds to TRBD1 (5 bases). Trimming shortened V by 0 bases and J by 5 bases, and 11 bases separated the two germline ends. CDR3 size: 15 residues. The germline V gene has CDR1 MGHRA and CDR2 YSYEKL. The CDR3 reads CASSQDGAGYQPQHF. CDR3 nucleotide sequence: TGCGCCAGCAGCCAAGATGGGGCGGGGTATCAGCCCCAGCATTTT.

This clone was detected only once. The rearrangement joins TRBV5-7 to TRBJ2-2, with D perhaps matching TRBD2 (5 bases). TRBV5-7 is known as an ORF, though its function is uncertain. The CDR3 is 14 residues long. Deletions cut 0 bases from V and 6 bases from J, with 9 bases between. CDR3 region: CASSLGLAPGELFF. The CDR3 DNA sequence: TGTGCCAGCAGCTTGGGGCTAGCACCCGGGGAGCTGTTTTTT.

The chain combines TRBV10-3 with TRBJ2-7; the match to TRBD2 covers 8 bases. Germline V gene lookup returns CDR1 ENHRY and CDR2 SYGVKD. The CDR3 loop spans 15 amino acids. The trim removed 3 bases at V and 2 bases at J, leaving 6 bases unmatched. CDR3 region: CAISEPTSAAYEQYF. The CDR3 DNA reads TGTGCCATCAGTGAACCGACTAGCGCTGCCTACGAGCAGTACTTC.